The 10 T cell receptor beta chains listed next were all sequenced from one sample in a study of cytomegalovirus exposure and HLA in healthy donors. 60 Vbeta and 13 Jbeta primers were used in PCR. Sequenced by immunoSEQ multiplex PCR; TCRdb stores in-frame clones only, minus some. Across about 91,000 clones, the top ten clones capture 3% to 4% of the sample. The sample comprised PBMCs. The receptors derive from a woman under 40 in good health and CMV-seronegative.

This chain uses TRBV19 with TRBJ1-6; no reliable D call. The germline V gene encodes CDR1 LNHDA and CDR2 SQIVND (reference sequence). The V gene lost 5 bases and the J gene lost 8 bases, with 10 bases spanning the gap. The CDR3 is 13 amino acids. The CDR3 DNA sequence: TGTGCCAGTAGTGACCGGCGGGATTCACCCCTCCACTTT. As protein: CASSDRRDSPLHF.

This chain connects TRBV7-6 to TRBJ2-3; 7 bases fit TRBD1. Germline-derived CDR1 and CDR2 are SGHVS and FNYEAQ. The length of the CDR3 is 16 residues. Losses at the gene ends were 2 bases for V and 1 base for J; bases not matched to a gene: 6. CDR3: CASSLWTGSGTDTQYF. CDR3 coding DNA: TGTGCCAGCAGCTTATGGACAGGTTCAGGCACAGATACGCAGTATTTT.

The chain is built from TRBV5-6 and TRBJ1-6; D gene unclear. V dropped 3 bases and J dropped 0 bases, with 7 bases sitting between them. The CDR3 length is 15 residues. Germline-derived CDR1 and CDR2 are SGHDT and YYEEEE. Here the CDR3 reads CASSSVVSYNSPLHF. The CDR3 region has the DNA TGTGCCAGCAGCTCGGTCGTCTCCTATAATTCACCCCTCCACTTT.

The chain links TRBV28 to TRBJ2-5; possible D gene TRBD1, 5 bases. The DNA end is more similar to TRBJ2-7, so the J call may be wrong. CDR3 length: 13 amino acids. Looked up from germline, CDR1 is MDHEN and CDR2 is SYDVKM. CDR3 region: CASSATGLTEQYF. CDR3 coding DNA: TGTGCCAGCAGTGCCACAGGTCTTACCGAGCAGTACTTC.

V and J are TRBV19 and TRBJ2-3, with 7 bases identical to TRBD2. V was pared by 5 bases and J by 6 bases, with 14 bases of the junction left unmatched. Per germline, CDR1 LNHDA and CDR2 SQIVND (reference sequence). The CDR3 consists of 16 residues. The CDR3, as DNA: TGTGCCAGTAGTGGGCAGCGGGACTGGGCAGGGGATACGCAGTATTTT. Its protein product is CASSGQRDWAGDTQYF.

The chain uses TRBV29-1 and TRBJ2-1, with D maybe TRBD2 (6 bases). Germline V gives CDR1 SQVTM, CDR2 ANQGSEA. CDR3 length equals 14 residues. V was cut by 3 bases and J by 8 bases, with 17 bases left in between. CDR3 DNA sequence: TGCAGCGTTGAGGAGTCGGGAGCTCGGGATGAGCAGTTCTTC. Translating it yields CSVEESGARDEQFF.

This rearrangement joins TRBV5-4 to TRBJ1-3; 7 bases map to TRBD1. Germline CDR1 reads SGHNT; CDR2 reads YYREEE (reference sequence). The V gene end was trimmed by 0 bases and the J gene end by 0 bases; junction bases not matched to a gene: 6. The CDR3 is made up of 17 amino acids. The CDR3 loop is CASSLGQGDSSGNTIYF. In nucleotides, the CDR3 is TGTGCCAGCAGCTTGGGACAGGGCGATAGCTCTGGAAACACCATATATTTT. Drawing the rest from reference TRBV5-4 and TRBJ1-3, the complete variable domain is ETGVTQSPTHLIKTRGQQVTLRCSSQSGHNTVSWYQQALGQGPQFIFQYYREEENGRGNFPPRFSGLQFPNYSSELNVNALELDDSALYLCASSLGQGDSSGNTIYFGEGSWLTVV.

The gene calls are TRBV15 and TRBJ1-6; D might be TRBD1 (5 bases). V lost 0 bases to trimming and J lost 8 bases, with 8 bases between them. From germline, CDR1 is LNHNV and CDR2 YYDKDF (reference sequence). This CDR3 comprises 14 residues. The CDR3 region has the DNA TGTGCCACCAGCAGAGACAGGGATTATTCACCCCTCCACTTT. Residues: CATSRDRDYSPLHF. Complete variable domain (other parts from reference TRBV15 and TRBJ1-6): DAMVIQNPRYQVTQFGKPVTLSCSQTLNHNVMYWYQQKSSQAPKLLFHYYDKDFNNEADTPDNFQSRRPNTSFCFLDIRSPGLGDTAMYLCATSRDRDYSPLHFGNGTRLTVT.

The chain uses TRBV7-3 and TRBJ2-7, with a possible D match to TRBD1 (5 bases). Trimming took off 4 bases at V and 5 bases at J, with 21 bases between the two ends. The CDR3 has 16 amino acids. Germline values: CDR1 SGHTA, CDR2 FQGTGA. The CDR3: CASSSADRAARDEQYF. The CDR3 DNA follows: TGTGCCAGCAGCTCCGCAGACCGAGCCGCCAGGGACGAGCAGTACTTC.

The chain combines TRBV7-8 with TRBJ1-1, with D possibly matching TRBD1 (5 bases). CDR3 length: 13 amino acids. Trimming removed 7 bases at V and 2 bases at J, with 11 bases between. Germline assignment: CDR1 SGHVS and CDR2 FQNEAQ. The CDR3 DNA reads as TGTGCCAGCACCTCGGGGGTTAACACTGAAGCTTTCTTT. As protein: CASTSGVNTEAFF.